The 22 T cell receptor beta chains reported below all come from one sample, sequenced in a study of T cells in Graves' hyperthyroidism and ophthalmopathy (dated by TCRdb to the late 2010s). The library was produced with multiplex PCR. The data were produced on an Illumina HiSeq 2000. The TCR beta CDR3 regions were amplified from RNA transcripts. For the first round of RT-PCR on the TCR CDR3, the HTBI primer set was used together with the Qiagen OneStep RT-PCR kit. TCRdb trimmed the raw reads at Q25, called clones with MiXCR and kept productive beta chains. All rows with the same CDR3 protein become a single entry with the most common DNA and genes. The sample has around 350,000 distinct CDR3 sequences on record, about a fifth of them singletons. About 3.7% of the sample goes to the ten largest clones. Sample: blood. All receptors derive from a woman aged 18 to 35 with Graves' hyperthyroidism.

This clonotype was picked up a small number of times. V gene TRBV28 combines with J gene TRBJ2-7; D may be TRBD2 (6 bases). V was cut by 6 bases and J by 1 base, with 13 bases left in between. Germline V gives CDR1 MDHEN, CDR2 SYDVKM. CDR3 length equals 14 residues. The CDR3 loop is CASRRLGGSYEQYF. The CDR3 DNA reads TGTGCCAGCAGGCGGCTGGGGGGTTCCTACGAGCAGTACTTC. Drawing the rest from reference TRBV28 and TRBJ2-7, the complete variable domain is DVKVTQSSRYLVKRTGEKVFLECVQDMDHENMFWYRQDPGLGLRLIYFSYDVKMKEKGDIPEGYSVSREKKERFSLILESASTNQTSMYLCASRRLGGSYEQYFGPGTRLTVT.

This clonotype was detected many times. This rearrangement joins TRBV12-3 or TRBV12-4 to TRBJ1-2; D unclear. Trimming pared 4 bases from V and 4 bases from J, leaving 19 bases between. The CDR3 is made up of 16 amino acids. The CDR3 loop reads CASSSPATGGTYGYTF. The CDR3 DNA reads TGTGCCAGCAGTTCCCCCGCAACGGGCGGAACCTATGGCTACACCTTC.

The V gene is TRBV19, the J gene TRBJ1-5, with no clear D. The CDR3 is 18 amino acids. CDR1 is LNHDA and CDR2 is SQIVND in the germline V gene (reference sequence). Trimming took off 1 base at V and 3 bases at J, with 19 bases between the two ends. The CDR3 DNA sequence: TGTGCCAGTAGTATAGTATTCGGATCGGAGAATAACAATCAGCCCCAGCATTTT. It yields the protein CASSIVFGSENNNQPQHF.

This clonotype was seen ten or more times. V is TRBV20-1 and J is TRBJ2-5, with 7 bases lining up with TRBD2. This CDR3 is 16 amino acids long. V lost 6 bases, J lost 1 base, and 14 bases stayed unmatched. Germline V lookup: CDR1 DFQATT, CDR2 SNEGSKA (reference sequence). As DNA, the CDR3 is TGCAGTGCCCCTGTGGTCCGGGGGGTAACCCAAGAGACCCAGTACTTC. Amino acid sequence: CSAPVVRGVTQETQYF.

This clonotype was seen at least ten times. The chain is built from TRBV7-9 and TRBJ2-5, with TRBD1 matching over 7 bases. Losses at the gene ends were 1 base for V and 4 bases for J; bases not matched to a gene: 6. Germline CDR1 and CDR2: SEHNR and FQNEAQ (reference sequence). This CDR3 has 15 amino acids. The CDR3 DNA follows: TGTGCCAGCAGCTTAGATAAACAGGGGCGAGAGACCCAGTACTTC. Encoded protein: CASSLDKQGRETQYF.

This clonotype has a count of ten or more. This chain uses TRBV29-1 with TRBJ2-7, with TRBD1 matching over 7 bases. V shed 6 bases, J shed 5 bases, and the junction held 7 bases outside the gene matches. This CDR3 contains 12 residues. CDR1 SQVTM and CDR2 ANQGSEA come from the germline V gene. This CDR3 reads CSVMTGSDEQYF. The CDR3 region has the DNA TGCAGCGTAATGACAGGGTCCGACGAGCAGTACTTC.

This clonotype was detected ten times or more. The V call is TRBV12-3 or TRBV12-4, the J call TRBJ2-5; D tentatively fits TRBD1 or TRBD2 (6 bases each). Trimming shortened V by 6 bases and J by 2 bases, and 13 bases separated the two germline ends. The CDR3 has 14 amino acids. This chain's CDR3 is CASSPGALQETQYF. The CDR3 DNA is TGTGCCAGCAGCCCGGGGGCCCTTCAAGAGACCCAGTACTTC.

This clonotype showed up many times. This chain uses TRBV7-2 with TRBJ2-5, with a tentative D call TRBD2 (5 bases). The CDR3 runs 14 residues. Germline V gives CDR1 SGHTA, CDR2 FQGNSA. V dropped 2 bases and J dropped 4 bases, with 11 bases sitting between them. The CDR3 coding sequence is TGTGCCAGCAGCTTAACCGCACTAGGAGAGACCCAGTACTTC. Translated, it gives CASSLTALGETQYF.

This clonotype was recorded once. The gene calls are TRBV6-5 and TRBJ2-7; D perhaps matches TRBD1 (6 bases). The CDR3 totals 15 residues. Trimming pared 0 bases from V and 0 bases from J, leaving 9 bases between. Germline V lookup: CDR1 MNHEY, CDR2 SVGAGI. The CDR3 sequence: CASSYSQGSSYEQYF. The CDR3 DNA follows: TGTGCCAGCAGTTACTCACAGGGTAGCTCCTACGAGCAGTACTTC.

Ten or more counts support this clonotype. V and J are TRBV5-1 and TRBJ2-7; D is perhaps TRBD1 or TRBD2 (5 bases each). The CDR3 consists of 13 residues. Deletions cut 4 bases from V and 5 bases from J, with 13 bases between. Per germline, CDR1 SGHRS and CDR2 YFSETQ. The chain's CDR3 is CASSGTELDEQYF. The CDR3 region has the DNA TGCGCCAGCAGCGGGACGGAACTCGACGAGCAGTACTTC.

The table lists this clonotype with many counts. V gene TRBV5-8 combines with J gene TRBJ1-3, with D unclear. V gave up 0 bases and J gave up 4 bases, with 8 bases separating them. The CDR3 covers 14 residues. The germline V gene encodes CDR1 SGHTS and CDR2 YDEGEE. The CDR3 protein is CASSLGNSGNTIYF. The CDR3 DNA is TGTGCCAGCAGCTTGGGCAATTCAGGAAACACCATATATTTT.

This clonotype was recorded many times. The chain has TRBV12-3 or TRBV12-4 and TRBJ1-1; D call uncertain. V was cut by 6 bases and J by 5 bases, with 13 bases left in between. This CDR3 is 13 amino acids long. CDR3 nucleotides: TGTGCCAGCAGCCCCCCTGGGAGGACTGAAGCTTTCTTT. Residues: CASSPPGRTEAFF.

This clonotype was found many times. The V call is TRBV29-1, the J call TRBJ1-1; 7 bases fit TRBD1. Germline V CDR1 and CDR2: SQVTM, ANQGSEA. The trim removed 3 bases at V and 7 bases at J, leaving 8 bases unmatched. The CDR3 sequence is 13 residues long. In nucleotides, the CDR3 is TGCAGCGTTGAGTCAGGCAGGGGGAATGAAGCTTTCTTT. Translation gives CSVESGRGNEAFF.

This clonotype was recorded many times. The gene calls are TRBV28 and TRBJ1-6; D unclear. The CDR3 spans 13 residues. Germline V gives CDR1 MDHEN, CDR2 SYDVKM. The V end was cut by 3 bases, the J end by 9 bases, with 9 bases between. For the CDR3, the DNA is TGTGCCAGCAGTTTCGTGGGCGTTTCACCCCTCCACTTT. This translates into CASSFVGVSPLHF.

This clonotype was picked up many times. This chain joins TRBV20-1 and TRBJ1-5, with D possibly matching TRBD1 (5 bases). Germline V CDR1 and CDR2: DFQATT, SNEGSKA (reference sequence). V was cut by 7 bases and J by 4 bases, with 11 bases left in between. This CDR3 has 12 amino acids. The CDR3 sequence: CSVTGPNQPQHF. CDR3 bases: TGCAGTGTCACGGGGCCAAATCAGCCCCAGCATTTT.

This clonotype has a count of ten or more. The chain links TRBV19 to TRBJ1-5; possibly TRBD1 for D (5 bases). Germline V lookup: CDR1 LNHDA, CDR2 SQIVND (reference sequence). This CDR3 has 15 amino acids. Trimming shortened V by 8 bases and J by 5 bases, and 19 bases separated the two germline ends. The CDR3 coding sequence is TGTGCCAGTTCGAGTGGGGGGTGGGGTGATCAGCCCCAGCATTTT. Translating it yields CASSSGGWGDQPQHF.

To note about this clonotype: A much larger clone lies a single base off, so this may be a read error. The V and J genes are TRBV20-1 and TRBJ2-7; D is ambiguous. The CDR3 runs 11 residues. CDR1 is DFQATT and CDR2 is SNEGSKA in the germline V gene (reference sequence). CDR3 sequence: CCAGRSYEQYF. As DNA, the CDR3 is TGCTGTGCCGGAAGGTCCTACGAGCAGTACTTC.

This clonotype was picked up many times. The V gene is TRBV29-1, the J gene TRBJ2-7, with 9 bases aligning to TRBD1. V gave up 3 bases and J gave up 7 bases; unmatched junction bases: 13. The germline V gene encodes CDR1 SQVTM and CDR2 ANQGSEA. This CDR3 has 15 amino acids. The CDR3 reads CSVDPGTGLPGEQYF. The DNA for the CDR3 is TGCAGCGTTGATCCCGGGACAGGGTTACCGGGTGAGCAGTACTTC.

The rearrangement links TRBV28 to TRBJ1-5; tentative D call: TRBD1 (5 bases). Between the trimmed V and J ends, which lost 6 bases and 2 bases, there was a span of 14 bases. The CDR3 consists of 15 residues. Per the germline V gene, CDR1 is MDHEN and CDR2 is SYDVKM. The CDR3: CASRRGRTCNQPQHF. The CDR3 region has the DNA TGTGCCAGCAGACGGGGACGGACCTGCAATCAGCCCCAGCATTTT.

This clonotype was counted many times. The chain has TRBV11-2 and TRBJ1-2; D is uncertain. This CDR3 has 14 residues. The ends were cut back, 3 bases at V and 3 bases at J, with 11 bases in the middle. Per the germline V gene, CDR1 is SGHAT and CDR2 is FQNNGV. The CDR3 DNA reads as TGTGCCAGCAGCTTTCCGTTCAAAGACTATGGCTACACCTTC. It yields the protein CASSFPFKDYGYTF.

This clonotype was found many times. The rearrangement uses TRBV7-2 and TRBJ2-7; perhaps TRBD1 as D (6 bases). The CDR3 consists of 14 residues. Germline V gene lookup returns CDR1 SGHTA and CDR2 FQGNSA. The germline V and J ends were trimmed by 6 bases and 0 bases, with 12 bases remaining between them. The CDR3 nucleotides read TGTGCCAGCAGAGGGCAGGGGAACTCCTACGAGCAGTACTTC. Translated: CASRGQGNSYEQYF.

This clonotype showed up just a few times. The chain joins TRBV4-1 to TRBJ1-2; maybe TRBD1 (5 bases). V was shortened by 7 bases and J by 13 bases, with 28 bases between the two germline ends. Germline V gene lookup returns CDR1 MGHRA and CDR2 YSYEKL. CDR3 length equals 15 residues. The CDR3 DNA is TGCGCCAGCACTAAGACCCGGGACGACCTATTTGAGGGCACCTTC. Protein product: CASTKTRDDLFEGTF.